This TCR beta chain was captured in a study of blood T cell repertoires in COVID-19 (dated by TCRdb to 2020 to 2022). For the study in its entirety: Collaborator samples came from the United States, Italy and Spain and covered acute and convalescent phases of COVID-19. The prospective study material was composed of cDNA or gDNA derived from T cells, B-cell-depleted T cells, or PBMCs. Deeply sampled blood TCRbeta repertoires from subjects exposed to, actively infected with, or recovered from COVID-19 were included in the dataset. The repertoires were made available in a free public database intended to serve as a resource for research on the immune response to SARS-CoV-2. Samples came from the ongoing ImmuneRACE study (first 160 participants) plus 1,254 subjects from 6 global collaborators. The sample metadata nearly always contained a de-identified subject ID, COVID-19 status, age in years and sex. HLA class I and class II types, where available, came from metadata supplied by the sample provider rather than from assay-based typing.

The immunoSEQ Assay, a bias-controlled multiplex PCR, was used to amplify TCRbeta CDR3 regions from genomic DNA. The paper's processing steps were these. The number of nucleated cells in each sample was estimated by amplification of reference gene primers within the assay. To quantify the absolute abundance of each unique TCRbeta CDR3 rearrangement, sequence reads were collapsed and filtered. For each sample, productive Simpson clonality was calculated as the square root of Simpson's diversity index over productive rearrangements. Entries here come from immuneACCESS through TCRdb and include only in-frame sequences with V and J called. Some clones fail to appear in such tables; in the studies checked, an unresolved V gene covers under half of the shortfall, and the cause of the remainder is unknown. The V and J calls and clone size are taken from that table; D and trimming were inferred from the DNA. Present in this sample are hundreds of thousands of clones, almost 90% of which were seen just once. The top ten hold around 7.9% of the sample.

Comment on this clone: Its antigen is still unknown. Per-base quality was not reported, and no clone a single base away is much larger than it.

The research as a whole found: The quantity of clinical and demographic metadata differed by source and by participant and was supplied without curation.

At one collaborating source in Seattle, patients were enrolled during active infection and were followed longitudinally through the course of disease. The collaborating institutions used their own protocols to collect whole blood in K2EDTA tubes. For TCRbeta analysis, collaborators shipped samples as frozen whole blood, isolated PBMCs, or DNA extracted from either of those sample types. The CDR3 runs 14 amino acids, cysteine and phenylalanine included. Only the CDR3 DNA stays, 42 bases, in frame from base 1. Looking up the germline V gene yields CDR1 MNHEY and CDR2 SVGAGI. The trim is 4 bases for V and 6 bases for J, with a gap of 15 bases between the germline ends.

The receptor chain draws on TRBV6-5 and TRBJ1-1; TRBD1 is a possible D gene, resting on 6 matching bases. This clonotype originated in a woman in her 70s with COVID-19, enrolled during active disease. The sample comprised peripheral blood. The nucleotides are TGTGCCAGCAGTTGGGGGGGGGCAGGGGCTGAAGCTTTCTTT. Translated, this is CASSWGGAGAEAFF.